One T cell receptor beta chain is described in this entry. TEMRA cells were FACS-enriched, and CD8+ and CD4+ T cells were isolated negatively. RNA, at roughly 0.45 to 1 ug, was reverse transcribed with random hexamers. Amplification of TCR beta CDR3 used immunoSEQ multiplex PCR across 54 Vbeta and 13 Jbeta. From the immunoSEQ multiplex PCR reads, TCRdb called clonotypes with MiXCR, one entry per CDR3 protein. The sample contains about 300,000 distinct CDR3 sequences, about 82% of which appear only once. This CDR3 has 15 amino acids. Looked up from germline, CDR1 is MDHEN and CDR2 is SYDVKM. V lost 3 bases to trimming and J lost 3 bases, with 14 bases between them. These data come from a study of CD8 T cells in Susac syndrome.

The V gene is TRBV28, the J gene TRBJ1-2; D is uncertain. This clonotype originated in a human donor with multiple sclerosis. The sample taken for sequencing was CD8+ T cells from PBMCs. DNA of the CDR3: TGTGCCAGCAGTTTCTCGGACCGGTACCACTATGGCTACACCTTC. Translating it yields CASSFSDRYHYGYTF.